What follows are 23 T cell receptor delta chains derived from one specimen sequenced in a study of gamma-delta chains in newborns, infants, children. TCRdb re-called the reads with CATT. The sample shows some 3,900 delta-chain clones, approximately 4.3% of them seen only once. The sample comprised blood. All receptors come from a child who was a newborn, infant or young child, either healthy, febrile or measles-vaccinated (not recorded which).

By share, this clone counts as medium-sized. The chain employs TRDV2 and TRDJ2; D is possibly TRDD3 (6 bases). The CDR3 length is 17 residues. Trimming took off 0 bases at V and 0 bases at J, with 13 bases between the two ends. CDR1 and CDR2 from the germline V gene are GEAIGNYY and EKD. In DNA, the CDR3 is TGTGCCTGTGACACCGTGGGGATCCTTTCTTTGACAGCACAACTCTTCTTT. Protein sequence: CACDTVGILSLTAQLFF.

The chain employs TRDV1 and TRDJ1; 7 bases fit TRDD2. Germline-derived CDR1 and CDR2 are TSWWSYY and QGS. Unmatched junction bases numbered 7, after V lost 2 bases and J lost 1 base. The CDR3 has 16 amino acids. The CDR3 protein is CALGEGFLRGTDKLIF. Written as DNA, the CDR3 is TGTGCTCTTGGGGAAGGGTTCCTACGGGGCACCGATAAACTCATCTTT.

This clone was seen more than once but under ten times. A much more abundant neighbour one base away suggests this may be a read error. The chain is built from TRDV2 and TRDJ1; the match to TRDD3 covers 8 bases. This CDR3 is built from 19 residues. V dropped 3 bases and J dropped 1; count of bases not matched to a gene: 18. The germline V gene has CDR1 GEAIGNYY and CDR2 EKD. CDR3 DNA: TGTGCCTGTGACCCAGTTCCCGGTACTGGGGGGCTCCCCACCGATAAACTCATCTTT. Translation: CACDPVPGTGGLPTDKLIF.

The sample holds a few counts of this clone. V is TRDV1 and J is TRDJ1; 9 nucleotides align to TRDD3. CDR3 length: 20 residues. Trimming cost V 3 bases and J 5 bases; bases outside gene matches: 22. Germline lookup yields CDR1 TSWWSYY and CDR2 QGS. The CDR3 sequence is CALGDSAPYWGTPLSDKLIF. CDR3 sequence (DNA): TGTGCTCTTGGGGACTCCGCCCCTTACTGGGGGACACCTCTTAGTGATAAACTCATCTTT.

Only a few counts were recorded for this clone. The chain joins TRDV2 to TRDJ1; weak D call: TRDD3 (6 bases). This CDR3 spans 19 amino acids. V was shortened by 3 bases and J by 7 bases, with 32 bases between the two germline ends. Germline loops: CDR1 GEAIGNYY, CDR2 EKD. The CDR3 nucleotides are TGTGCCTGTGACCCCATAGGGACCTCGCCCACGGAGGTGGGGATTAAACTCATCTTT. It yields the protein CACDPIGTSPTEVGIKLIF.

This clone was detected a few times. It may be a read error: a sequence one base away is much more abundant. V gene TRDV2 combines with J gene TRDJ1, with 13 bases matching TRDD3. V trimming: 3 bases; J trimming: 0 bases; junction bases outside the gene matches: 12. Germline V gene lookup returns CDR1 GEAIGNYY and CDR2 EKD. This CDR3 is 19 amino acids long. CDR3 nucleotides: TGTGCCTGTGACCCACTGGGGGATACGGTCCCTAGGTACACCGATAAACTCATCTTT. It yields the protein CACDPLGDTVPRYTDKLIF.

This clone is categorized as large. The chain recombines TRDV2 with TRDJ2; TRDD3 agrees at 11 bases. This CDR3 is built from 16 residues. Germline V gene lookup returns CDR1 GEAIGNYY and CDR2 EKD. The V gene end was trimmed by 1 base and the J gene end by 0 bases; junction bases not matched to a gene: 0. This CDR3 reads CACDTLGDTLTAQLFF. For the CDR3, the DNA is TGTGCCTGTGACACACTGGGGGATACTTTGACAGCACAACTCTTCTTT.

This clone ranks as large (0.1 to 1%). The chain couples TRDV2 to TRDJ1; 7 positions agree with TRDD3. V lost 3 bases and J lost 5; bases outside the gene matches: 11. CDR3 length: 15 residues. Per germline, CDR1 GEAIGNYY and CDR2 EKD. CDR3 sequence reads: CACDPLGGDADKLIF. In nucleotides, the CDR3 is TGTGCCTGTGACCCCCTGGGGGGCGATGCTGATAAACTCATCTTT.

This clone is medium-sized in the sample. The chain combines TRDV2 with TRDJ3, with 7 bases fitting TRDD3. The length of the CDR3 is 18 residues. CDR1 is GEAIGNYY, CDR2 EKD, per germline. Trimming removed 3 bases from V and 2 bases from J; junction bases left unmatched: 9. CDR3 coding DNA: TGTGCCTGTGACCCCTGGGGGCCGACCGCCTGGGACACCCGACAGATGTTTTTC. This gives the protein CACDPWGPTAWDTRQMFF.

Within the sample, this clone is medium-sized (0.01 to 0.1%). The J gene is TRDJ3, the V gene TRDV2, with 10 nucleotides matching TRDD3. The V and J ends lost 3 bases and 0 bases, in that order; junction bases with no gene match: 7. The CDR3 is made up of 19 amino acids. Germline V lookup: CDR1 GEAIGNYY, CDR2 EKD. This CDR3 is CACDVLGDRGSWDTRQMFF. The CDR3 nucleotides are TGTGCCTGTGACGTACTGGGGGATCGGGGCTCCTGGGACACCCGACAGATGTTTTTC.

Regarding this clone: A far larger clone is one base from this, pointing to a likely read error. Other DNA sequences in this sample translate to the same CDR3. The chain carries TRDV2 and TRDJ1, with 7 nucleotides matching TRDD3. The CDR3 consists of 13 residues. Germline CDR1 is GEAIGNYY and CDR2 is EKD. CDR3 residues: CACDRIRTDKLIF. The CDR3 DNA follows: TGCGCCTGTGACAGGATACGCACCGATAAACTCATCTTT.

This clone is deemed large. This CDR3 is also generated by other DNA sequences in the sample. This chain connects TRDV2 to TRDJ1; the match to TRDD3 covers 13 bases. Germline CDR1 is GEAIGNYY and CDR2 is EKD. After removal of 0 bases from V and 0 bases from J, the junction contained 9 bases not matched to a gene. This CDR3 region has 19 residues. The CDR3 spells CACDTVLGDTRSYTDKLIF. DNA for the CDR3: TGTGCCTGTGACACCGTACTGGGGGATACGCGATCGTACACCGATAAACTCATCTTT.

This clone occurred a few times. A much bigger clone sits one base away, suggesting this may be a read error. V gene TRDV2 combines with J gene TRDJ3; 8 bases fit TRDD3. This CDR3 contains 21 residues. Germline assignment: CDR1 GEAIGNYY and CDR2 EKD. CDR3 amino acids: CACDTAPTGGPSSWDARQMFF. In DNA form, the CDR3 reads TGTGCCTGTGACACCGCGCCTACTGGGGGTCCCAGCTCCTGGGACGCCCGACAGATGTTTTTC.

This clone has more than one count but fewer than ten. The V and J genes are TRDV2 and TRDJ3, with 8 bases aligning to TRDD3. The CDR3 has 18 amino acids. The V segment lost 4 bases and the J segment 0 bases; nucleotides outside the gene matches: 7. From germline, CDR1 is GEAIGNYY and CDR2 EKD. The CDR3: CACERLGANSWDTRQMFF. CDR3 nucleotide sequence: TGTGCCTGTGAAAGACTGGGGGCCAACTCCTGGGACACCCGACAGATGTTTTTC.

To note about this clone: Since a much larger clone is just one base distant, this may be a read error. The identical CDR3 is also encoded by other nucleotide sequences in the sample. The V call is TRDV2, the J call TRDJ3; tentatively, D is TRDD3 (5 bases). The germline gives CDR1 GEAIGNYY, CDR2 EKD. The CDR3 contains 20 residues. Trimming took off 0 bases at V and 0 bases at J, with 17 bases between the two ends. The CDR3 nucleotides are TGTGCCTGTGACACCGTGGACACTGGTGGAAGCTCCTGGGACACCCGACAGATGTTTTTC. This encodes CACDTVDTGGSSWDTRQMFF.

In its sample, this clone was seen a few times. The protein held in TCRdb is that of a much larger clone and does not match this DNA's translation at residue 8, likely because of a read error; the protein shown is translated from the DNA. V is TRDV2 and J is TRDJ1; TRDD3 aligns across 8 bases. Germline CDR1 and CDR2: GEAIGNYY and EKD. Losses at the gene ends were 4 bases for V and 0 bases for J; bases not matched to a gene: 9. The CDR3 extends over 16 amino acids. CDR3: CACERLGAKYTDKLIF. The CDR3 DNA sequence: TGTGCCTGTGAGCGACTGGGGGCAAAGTACACCGATAAACTCATCTTT.

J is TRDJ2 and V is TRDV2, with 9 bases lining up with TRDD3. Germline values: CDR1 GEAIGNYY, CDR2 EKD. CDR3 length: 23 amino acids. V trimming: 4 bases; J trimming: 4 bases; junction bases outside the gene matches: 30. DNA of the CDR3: TGTGCCTGTGATAGGCTAACGGACCATTCGTTACCGGGGGATACTGGGCCGACAGCACAACTCTTCTTT. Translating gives CACDRLTDHSLPGDTGPTAQLFF.

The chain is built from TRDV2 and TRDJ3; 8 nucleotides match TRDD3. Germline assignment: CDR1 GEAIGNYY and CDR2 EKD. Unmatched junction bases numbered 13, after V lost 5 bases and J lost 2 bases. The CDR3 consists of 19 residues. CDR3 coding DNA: TGTGCCTGTGGCTCCCTTTGGGATACGCGTACCTGGGACACCCGACAGATGTTTTTC. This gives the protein CACGSLWDTRTWDTRQMFF.

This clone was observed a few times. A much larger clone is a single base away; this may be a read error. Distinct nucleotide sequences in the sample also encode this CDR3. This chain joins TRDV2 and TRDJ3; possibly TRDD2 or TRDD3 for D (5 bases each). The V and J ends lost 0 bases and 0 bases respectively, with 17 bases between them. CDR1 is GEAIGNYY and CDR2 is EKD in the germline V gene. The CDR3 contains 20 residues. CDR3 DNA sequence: TGTGCCTGTGACACCTCTGGGACATCTTCCCGCTCCTGGGACACCCGACAGATGTTTTTC. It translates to CACDTSGTSSRSWDTRQMFF.

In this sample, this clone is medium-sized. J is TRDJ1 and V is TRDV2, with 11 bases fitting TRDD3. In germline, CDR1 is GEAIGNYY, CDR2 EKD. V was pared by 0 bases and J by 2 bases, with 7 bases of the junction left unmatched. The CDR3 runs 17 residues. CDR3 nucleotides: TGTGCCTGTGACACCCTAGTGGGGGATACGCGTACCGATAAACTCATCTTT. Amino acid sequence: CACDTLVGDTRTDKLIF.

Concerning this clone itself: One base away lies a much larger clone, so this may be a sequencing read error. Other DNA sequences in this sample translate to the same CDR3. CDR3 DNA: TGTGCCTGTGACACCGTAGGGATAAGGGAGTACACCGATAAACTCATCTTT. Its protein product is CACDTVGIREYTDKLIF. The genes are TRDV2 and TRDJ1, with TRDD3 as a possible D gene (6 bases). This CDR3 is 17 amino acids long. Trimming took 0 bases from V and 0 from J, leaving 16 bases between them. From germline, CDR1 is GEAIGNYY and CDR2 EKD.

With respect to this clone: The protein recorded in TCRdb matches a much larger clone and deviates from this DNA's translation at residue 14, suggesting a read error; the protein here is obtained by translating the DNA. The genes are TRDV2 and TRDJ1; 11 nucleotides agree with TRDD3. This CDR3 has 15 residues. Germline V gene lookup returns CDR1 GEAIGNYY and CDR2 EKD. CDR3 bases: TGTGCCTGTGACCCACTGGGGGATAGAACCGATAAACTCACCTTT. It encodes CACDPLGDRTDKLTF.

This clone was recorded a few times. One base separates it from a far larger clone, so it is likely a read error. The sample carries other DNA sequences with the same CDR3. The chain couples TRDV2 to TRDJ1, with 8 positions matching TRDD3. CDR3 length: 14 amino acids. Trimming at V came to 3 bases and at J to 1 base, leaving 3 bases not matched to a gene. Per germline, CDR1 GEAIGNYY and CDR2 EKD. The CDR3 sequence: CACDVLGATDKLIF. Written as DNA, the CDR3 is TGTGCCTGTGACGTACTGGGGGCCACCGATAAACTCATCTTT.